A single sample gave rise to the 17 T cell receptor beta chains below, sequenced in a study of blood T cell repertoires in COVID-19. Profiling relied on immunoSEQ multiplex PCR, and the TCRdb table lists in-frame clones only, not all of them. The profile covers around 150,000 clones, with 81% appearing a single time and almost 8.5% taken by the ten largest. Specimen: peripheral blood. These TCRs come from a woman aged 60 to 75 with active or convalescent COVID-19.

The CDR3 sequence is CASSPLQELSYEQYV. The CDR3 DNA sequence: TGCGCCAGCAGCCCGCTCCAGGAACTTTCTTACGAGCAGTACGTC. The chain links TRBV5-1 to TRBJ2-7; D unclear. The CDR3 has 15 residues. The V and J ends lost 4 bases and 4 bases respectively, with 18 bases between them. CDR1 SGHRS and CDR2 YFSETQ come from the germline V gene.

The rearrangement uses TRBV3-1 (or the pseudogene TRBV3-2) and TRBJ2-2; a possible D gene is TRBD1 (5 bases). Germline V gene sequence: CDR1 LGHDT, CDR2 YNNKEL (reference sequence). The V end lost 3 bases, the J end lost 7 bases, and 12 bases lay between the germline ends. The CDR3 is 14 residues long. The CDR3 sequence: CASSQTAGFGELFF. Written as DNA, the CDR3 is TGTGCCAGCAGCCAGACCGCAGGGTTCGGGGAGCTGTTTTTT.

The chain links TRBV11-2 to TRBJ1-3; possibly TRBD1 for D (5 bases). V gave up 8 bases and J gave up 4 bases, with 12 bases separating them. This CDR3 contains 13 residues. Germline CDR1 and CDR2: SGHAT and FQNNGV. The CDR3 loop reads CASRDFSGNTIYF. The CDR3, as DNA: TGTGCCAGCCGGGACTTTTCCGGAAACACCATATATTTT.

The chain couples TRBV18 to TRBJ2-1; 11 bases line up with TRBD2. V dropped 0 bases and J dropped 9; count of bases not matched to a gene: 10. CDR1 is KGHSH and CDR2 is LQKENI in the germline V gene. This CDR3 comprises 17 residues. CDR3 nucleotide sequence: TGTGCCAGCTCACCACCCCCACTAGCGGGAGATTGGAGTGAGCAGTTCTTC. Translating it yields CASSPPPLAGDWSEQFF. The whole variable domain, remainder taken from reference TRBV18 and TRBJ2-1, is NAGVMQNPRHLVRRRGQEARLRCSPMKGHSHVYWYRQLPEEGLKFMVYLQKENIIDESGMPKERFSAEFPKEGPSILRIQQVVRGDSAAYFCASSPPPLAGDWSEQFFGPGTRLTVL.

The chain links TRBV5-4 to TRBJ2-1; 8 bases agree with TRBD2. The CDR3 loop spans 16 amino acids. Unmatched junction bases numbered 11, after V lost 0 bases and J lost 9 bases. Germline lookup yields CDR1 SGHNT and CDR2 YYREEE (reference sequence). CDR3 DNA sequence: TGTGCCAGCAGCTTGGAAGCGGGAGCTAGGGGGGGTGAGCAGTTCTTC. Residues: CASSLEAGARGGEQFF.

This clone was seen a single time. V gene TRBV21-1 combines with J gene TRBJ1-2; the D call in the table, TRBD1, was not verified against the DNA. TRBV21-1 is flagged as a pseudogene. The CDR3 is made up of 14 amino acids. As DNA, the CDR3 is TGTGCCAGCAGCACGGGACAGATAGACTATGGCTACACCTTC. Protein product: CASSTGQIDYGYTF.

V and J are TRBV24-1 and TRBJ2-1, with 12 bases identical to TRBD2. V lost 2 bases and J lost 7; bases outside the gene matches: 8. This CDR3 spans 17 amino acids. Germline V gene lookup returns CDR1 KGHDR and CDR2 SFDVKD. The CDR3 protein is CATSDSGLAGTLNEQFF. CDR3 nucleotide sequence: TGTGCCACCAGTGATTCCGGACTAGCGGGAACCTTGAATGAGCAGTTCTTC.

In this sample, this clone turned up a few times. V gene TRBV28 combines with J gene TRBJ1-1, with D tentatively TRBD1 (5 bases). The CDR3 has 14 amino acids. Germline-derived CDR1 and CDR2 are MDHEN and SYDVKM. With 3 bases removed from V and 1 base from J, the gap between germline ends came to 9 bases. The CDR3 DNA reads TGTGCCAGCAGTTTTTACAGGCCGAACACTGAAGCTTTCTTT. It translates to CASSFYRPNTEAFF.

The chain joins TRBV28 to TRBJ1-1, with TRBD1 matching 8 bases. CDR3 length equals 13 residues. The V gene end was trimmed by 6 bases and the J gene end by 10 bases; junction bases not matched to a gene: 10. Germline CDR1 is MDHEN and CDR2 is SYDVKM. CDR3 region: CASSLDRAGVAFF. The CDR3 bases are TGTGCCAGCAGCCTGGACAGGGCCGGTGTAGCTTTCTTT.

CDR3 sequence: CASSLSSSTDTQYF. CDR3 nucleotide sequence: TGTGCCAGCAGTTTATCATCTAGCACAGATACGCAGTATTTT. J is TRBJ2-3 and V is TRBV27; D ambiguous. Trimming shortened V by 0 bases and J by 0 bases, and 4 bases separated the two germline ends. The CDR3 loop spans 14 amino acids. Germline values: CDR1 MNHEY, CDR2 SMNVEV (reference sequence).

This clone was seen many times. The rearrangement links TRBV7-8 to TRBJ2-3, with 10 bases matching TRBD2. There are 15 residues in the CDR3. The germline gives CDR1 SGHVS, CDR2 FQNEAQ. With V trimmed by 1 base and J by 4 bases, 2 bases remained unmatched. The CDR3 DNA is TGTGCCAGCAGCTTAGAAGCGGGGGGGCCAGATACGCAGTATTTT. It encodes CASSLEAGGPDTQYF.

The chain is built from TRBV7-8 and TRBJ1-5; TRBD1 might be the D (6 bases). The CDR3 runs to 14 residues. Trimming left V 3 bases short and J 7 bases short, with 13 bases between. Germline V CDR1 and CDR2: SGHVS, FQNEAQ. The CDR3 DNA reads TGTGCCAGCAGCTTCTCAGGGGAGTGGCAGCCCCAGCATTTT. The encoded protein is CASSFSGEWQPQHF.

V usage is TRBV9 and J usage is TRBJ2-4, with D possibly being TRBD2 (5 bases). Germline-derived CDR1 and CDR2 are SGDLS and YYNGEE. Trimming removed 0 bases at V and 5 bases at J, with 12 bases between. The CDR3 length is 15 residues. DNA for the CDR3: TGTGCCAGCAGCGTAGCCGGGGTTCCGGAAAACATTCAGTACTTC. It encodes CASSVAGVPENIQYF.

A few counts support this clone. The sample carries other DNA sequences with the same CDR3. The chain uses TRBV5-1 and TRBJ2-3; maybe TRBD1 (6 bases). V lost 0 bases to trimming and J lost 0 bases, with 8 bases between them. CDR3 size: 15 residues. The germline CDR1 and CDR2 sequences are SGHRS and YFSETQ. CDR3 sequence reads: CASSLEGDSTDTQYF. DNA of the CDR3: TGCGCCAGCAGCTTGGAGGGGGATAGCACAGATACGCAGTATTTT.

The rearrangement uses TRBV28 and TRBJ1-5; no clear D gene. Germline loops: CDR1 MDHEN, CDR2 SYDVKM. CDR3 size: 16 residues. V lost 4 bases to trimming and J lost 0 bases, with 13 bases between them. The CDR3 DNA sequence: TGTGCCAGCAGTTCCAAGGGAGTCTATAGCAATCAGCCCCAGCATTTT. Translation gives CASSSKGVYSNQPQHF.

V is TRBV10-3 and J is TRBJ1-1; D not certain. Germline-derived CDR1 and CDR2 are ENHRY and SYGVKD. V was pared by 10 bases and J by 0 bases, with 12 bases between. This CDR3 is 13 amino acids long. CDR3 nucleotide sequence: TGTGCCAGTCTCCGGGAAGTGAACACTGAAGCTTTCTTT. It yields the protein CASLREVNTEAFF.

The chain recombines TRBV11-3 with TRBJ1-1; maybe TRBD1 (5 bases). This CDR3 contains 14 residues. In germline, CDR1 is SGHNT, CDR2 YENEEA. Trimming stripped 5 bases from V and 1 base from J, with 11 bases between. Here the CDR3 reads CASSPDTTNTEAFF. Written as DNA, the CDR3 is TGTGCCAGCAGCCCGGACACTACGAACACTGAAGCTTTCTTT. The full variable domain, in which reference TRBV11-3 and TRBJ1-1 provide the parts outside the CDR3, is EAGVVQSPRYKIIEKKQPVAFWCNPISGHNTLYWYLQNLGQGPELLIRYENEEAVDDSQLPKDRFSAERLKGVDSTLKIQPAELGDSAVYLCASSPDTTNTEAFFGQGTRLTVV.